The present T cell receptor (beta chain) was sequenced within a study of T-cell reconstitution after alpha-beta-depleted transplantation in children. Unique molecular identifiers featured in how the TCRbeta library was prepared. TCRdb re-analysed the PCR reads in MiXCR, keeping a single row per CDR3 protein. The repertoire consists of 330,000 or so distinct CDR3 sequences, with about a tenth occurring once and the leading ten covering 2% to 2.5%. The CDR3 covers 14 residues. Deletions cut 3 bases from V and 2 bases from J, with 8 bases between. This clonotype was counted between two and nine times. Specimen: PBMCs from the stem cell graft donor, collected from the stem cell graft. The sequence was obtained from a human donor who donated a stem cell graft to a child with acute lymphoblastic leukemia. The chain joins TRBV12-3 or TRBV12-4 to TRBJ1-3; D remains ambiguous. CDR3 loop: CASSFSNTGNTIYF. The CDR3 DNA reads as TGTGCCAGCAGTTTCTCGAATACTGGAAACACCATATATTTT.